The source of this T cell receptor beta chain is a study of blood T cell repertoires in COVID-19. Under the authors' procedure: Amplification from reference gene primers served as the basis for estimated nucleated cell counts. Using immunoSEQ multiplex PCR, the repertoire was profiled, and TCRdb retains in-frame clones only, with some absent. For V, J and clone size, that table is used; D and trimming come from the DNA. The sample lists about 250,000 clones; roughly four fifths were seen once. V dropped 5 bases and J dropped 5; count of bases not matched to a gene: 13. Germline V CDR1 and CDR2: SGHVS, FQNEAQ. CDR3 length: 16 amino acids.

The chain uses TRBV7-8 and TRBJ2-7, with 9 bases fitting TRBD1. Sequenced input: peripheral blood. This receptor was identified in a man aged 80 or over with acute or convalescent COVID-19. The CDR3 sequence: CASSVRTGGAVHEQYF. The CDR3 DNA is TGTGCCAGCAGCGTGCGTACAGGGGGCGCGGTCCACGAGCAGTACTTC. Looking up the rest from reference TRBV7-8 and TRBJ2-7 gives the full variable domain: GAGVSQSPRYKVAKRGQDVALRCDPISGHVSLFWYQQALGQGPEFLTYFQNEAQLDKSGLPSDRFFAERPEGSVSTLKIQRTQQEDSAVYLCASSVRTGGAVHEQYFGPGTRLTVT.